This is a list of T cell receptor beta chains from one sample in a study of Tregs in tolerant kidney transplant recipients. Generated by immunoSEQ multiplex PCR, the TCRdb table keeps only in-frame clones and is missing some. Here the sample spans nearly 95,000 clones, 80% to 95% being singletons. The specimen was CD4+ T cells from blood, collected before the transplant. These receptors were obtained from a human donor who received a combined kidney and bone marrow transplant. The CDR3 runs from the conserved cysteine through the conserved F or W. The D gene is left open where the match is weak. A row's size may be missing; if present it is once, few, many or a size class.

TRBJ1-1 | TRBV30 | NA | NA | TGTGCCTGGAGTCACAGTAGTGACACTGAAGCTTTCTTT | CAWSHSSDTEAFF
TRBJ1-6 | TRBV30 | NA | NA | TGTGCCTGGACTCTCGGGGGAGGTAATTCACCCCTCCACTTT | CAWTLGGGNSPLHF
TRBJ2-7 | TRBV6-1 | TRBD1 | NA | TGTGCCAGCAGTGAAGTTGGGACAGGGTCCTACGAGCAGTACTTC | CASSEVGTGSYEQYF
TRBJ1-3 | TRBV5-1 | NA | NA | TGCGCCAGCAGCTTTGCAGGGGCGGTCGGAAACACCATATATTTT | CASSFAGAVGNTIYF
TRBJ1-5 | TRBV4-3 | NA | NA | TGCGCCAGCAGCCAAGAACACCACCAGCCCCAGCATTTT | CASSQEHHQPQHF
TRBJ1-1 | TRBV5-4 | NA | NA | TGTGCCAGCAGCTTGCAATTAGGGGTGAACACTGAAGCTTTCTTT | CASSLQLGVNTEAFF
TRBJ2-2 | TRBV11-3 | NA | NA | TGTGCCAGCAGCTTATACCAGGGTACCGGGGAGCTGTTTTTT | CASSLYQGTGELFF
TRBJ2-7 | TRBV19 | TRBD2 | NA | TGTGCCAGTAGTCGTGGGACTAGCGGGAGGGCCGAAGAGCAGTACTTC | CASSRGTSGRAEEQYF
TRBJ2-3 | TRBV4-1 | TRBD2 | NA | TGCGCCAGCAGCCTCCGACTAGCGGGCACAGATACGCAGTATTTT | CASSLRLAGTDTQYF
TRBJ2-6 | TRBV5-1 | TRBD2 | NA | TGCGCCAGCAGCTGGACGGGGGGGGGTGGGGCCAACGTCCTGACTTTC | CASSWTGGGGANVLTF
TRBJ2-7 | TRBV27 | TRBD2 | NA | TGTGCCAGCAGTTTACGGGGGGACCGGGGCTCCTACGAGCAGTACTTC | CASSLRGDRGSYEQYF
TRBJ2-1 | TRBV25-1 | TRBD1 | NA | TGTGCCAGCAGGTCCCGGGACAGGGTGCAAAGTGAGCAGTTCTTC | CASRSRDRVQSEQFF
TRBJ1-1 | TRBV9 | NA | NA | TGTGCCAGCAGCGTCGGACAGCCGAACACTGAAGCTTTCTTT | CASSVGQPNTEAFF
TRBJ1-2 | TRBV5-1 | TRBD1 | NA | TGCGCCAGCAGCGCGGTACAGGGGACTAACTATGGCTACACCTTC | CASSAVQGTNYGYTF
TRBJ2-2 | TRBV7-9 | NA | NA | TGTGCCAGCAGCTCAGTTTTCAGTGACACCGGGGAGCTGTTTTTT | CASSSVFSDTGELFF
TRBJ2-3 | TRBV2 | TRBD1 | NA | TGTGCCAGCAGTGGATTGAAGGGGACAGGGGCAACAGATACGCAGTATTTT | CASSGLKGTGATDTQYF
TRBJ2-7 | TRBV6-5 | TRBD2 | NA | TGTGCCAGCAGTCCCCGGGGGGGCGGCGAGCAGTACTTC | CASSPRGGGEQYF
TRBJ2-5 | TRBV7-6 | NA | NA | TGTGCCAGCAGCTTAGCGGGACTTATAGAGACCCAGTACTTC | CASSLAGLIETQYF
TRBJ2-5 | TRBV18 | TRBD2 | NA | TGTGCCAGCTCCACAATAGCGGGGGTACGAGAGACCCAGTACTTC | CASSTIAGVRETQYF
TRBJ2-1 | TRBV30 | NA | NA | TGTGCCTGGAGTCCTAGCGACTTCCACAATGAGCAGTTCTTC | CAWSPSDFHNEQFF
TRBJ1-1 | TRBV7-2 | NA | NA | TGTGCCATCCAGGGCAGGGCGAACACTGAAGCTTTCTTT | CAIQGRANTEAFF
TRBJ2-6 | TRBV19 | NA | NA | TGTGCCAGTAGTGCGACAGCCAACTCTGGGGCCAACGTCCTGACTTTC | CASSATANSGANVLTF
TRBJ2-1 | TRBV5-1 | TRBD1 | NA | TGCGCCAGCGGAGAGGACCAGGGGGTTTGGGGCATCAATGAGCAGTTCTTC | CASGEDQGVWGINEQFF
TRBJ2-5 | TRBV7-9 | TRBD2 | NA | TGTGCCAGCAGCCCGCGGACTAGCGGGGTCCAAGAGACCCAGTACTTC | CASSPRTSGVQETQYF
TRBJ1-2 | TRBV5-1 | TRBD1 | NA | TGCGCCAGCAGCTCGGGACAGCCCTATGGCTACACCTTC | CASSSGQPYGYTF
TRBJ1-5 | TRBV11-2 | TRBD1 | few | TGTGCCAGCAGCGCTACAGGGGGTCAGCCCCAGCATTTT | CASSATGGQPQHF
TRBJ2-1 | TRBV5-6 | TRBD1 | NA | TGTGCCAGCAGCTCTCCGGACAGGAGCTCCTACAATGAGCAGTTCTTC | CASSSPDRSSYNEQFF
TRBJ2-2 | TRBV19 | TRBD1 | NA | TGTGCCAGTAGTTTCGCCGGGACAGGGATGGCCACCGGGGAGCTGTTTTTT | CASSFAGTGMATGELFF
TRBJ2-7 | TRBV7-6 | NA | NA | TGTGCCAGCAGCCGTCAGGACTCTCGATACGAGCAGTACTTC | CASSRQDSRYEQYF
TRBJ2-1 | TRBV27 | TRBD2 | NA | TGTGCCAGCAGTCGGGGACTAGCGGGGGGTTCTTACAATGAGCAGTTCTTC | CASSRGLAGGSYNEQFF
TRBJ2-1 | TRBV9 | NA | once | TGTGCCAGCAGCGGAAAAAGTCTTAGCTCCTACAATGAGCAGTTCTTC | CASSGKSLSSYNEQFF
TRBJ1-1 | TRBV11-1 | TRBD1 | NA | TGTGCCAGCAGCTTAGTGGGGACAGGCGCTTTCTTT | CASSLVGTGAFF
TRBJ1-6 | TRBV15 | TRBD1 | NA | TGTGCCACCGCCGGACACAGGGGTAATTCCCCCCTCCACTTT | CATAGHRGNSPLHF
TRBJ1-2 | TRBV5-4 | NA | NA | TGTGCCAGCAGCATAAAACCCGGGGTACAAAGAGGCTATGGCTACACCTTC | CASSIKPGVQRGYGYTF
TRBJ1-5 | TRBV6-5 | TRBD1 | NA | TGTGCCAGCAGTGACAGGGTACACCCACAGCCCCAGCATTTT | CASSDRVHPQPQHF
TRBJ1-3 | TRBV6-1 | NA | few | TGTGCCAGCAGTGAAGCGGAGGATTCTAATGGAAACACCATATATTTT | CASSEAEDSNGNTIYF
TRBJ2-1 | TRBV11-2 | NA | NA | TGTGCCAGCAGCCCACAGACTACTAAAAACGGCGGTGAGCAGTTCTTC | CASSPQTTKNGGEQFF
TRBJ2-3 | TRBV4-3 | NA | NA | TGCGCCAGCAGCTCTGGCGGGGCCCGCACAGATACGCAGTATTTT | CASSSGGARTDTQYF
TRBJ2-3 | TRBV18 | NA | once | TGTGCCAGCTCACCACTTCAGGGGGGAAATACGCAGTATTTT | CASSPLQGGNTQYF
TRBJ1-6 | TRBV2 | NA | NA | TGTGCCAGCAGTGAATTGGGAAGAGGGAATTCACCCCTCCACTTT | CASSELGRGNSPLHF
TRBJ1-1 | TRBV6-1 | NA | NA | TGTGCCAGCAGTGAAGCGGGGAGGGGCACTGAAGCTTTCTTT | CASSEAGRGTEAFF
TRBJ2-3 | TRBV6-4 | TRBD2 | NA | TGTGCCAGCAGGGGGACTAGCGGGAGGTGGGCAGATACGCAGTATTTT | CASRGTSGRWADTQYF
TRBJ2-7 | TRBV6-1 | NA | NA | TGTGCCAGCAGTGAGAGTTCAGGTTTATTCTACGAGCAGTACTTC | CASSESSGLFYEQYF
TRBJ2-7 | TRBV7-2 | TRBD2 | NA | TGTGCCAGCAGCTTACTAGCGGGGTACTCCTACGAGCAGTACTTC | CASSLLAGYSYEQYF
TRBJ2-7 | TRBV7-2 | TRBD1 | NA | TGTGCCAGCAGCCCCGACAGGGTAAAGTCCTACGAGCAGTACTTC | CASSPDRVKSYEQYF
TRBJ2-3 | TRBV30 | NA | NA | TGTGCCTGGAGTGTACTCAGCACAGATACGCAGTATTTT | CAWSVLSTDTQYF
TRBJ2-7 | TRBV7-2 | NA | NA | TGTGCCAGCAGCCCGCTACGGACAGTTTACGAGCAGTACTTC | CASSPLRTVYEQYF
TRBJ2-7 | TRBV6-6 | NA | NA | TGTGCCACTCGTGCGGAGAACTACGAGCAGTACTTC | CATRAENYEQYF
TRBJ1-2 | TRBV11-3 | TRBD1 | NA | TGTGCCAGCAGCAGCCACAGGGGAAAGGACTACACCTTC | CASSSHRGKDYTF